This TCR beta chain was found in a study of breast tumors, draining lymph nodes, adjacent tissues. TCRdb analysed the multiplex PCR reads with MiXCR anew, one entry per CDR3 protein. The sample includes 15,000 to 20,000 distinct CDR3 sequences, under 70% of them seen just once. Study findings and constraints: The lymph node origin of tumor T cells was framed as consistent with a hypothesis, not demonstrated. Data fit most tumor T cells coming from lymph node, expanding in tumor. Tumor TCR diversity was below lymph nodes but above nontumor tissue. Tumor and nontumor repertoires were significantly more similar in luminal-like than in basal-like breast cancer.

A single count supports this clonotype. Antigen unknown. The CDR3 spans 12 residues. The germline V gene encodes CDR1 SNHLY and CDR2 FYNNEI. Trimming left V 8 bases short and J 2 bases short, with 10 bases between. This chain uses TRBV2 with TRBJ2-7; tentative D call: TRBD1 (6 bases). Sequencing input: tumor-adjacent breast tissue. This clonotype was sampled from a female donor with breast cancer. Some clones in this sample may be carry-over from other donors' samples. CDR3 DNA: TGTGCCAGCCGACAGGTGCCCTACGAGCAGTACTTC. The encoded protein is CASRQVPYEQYF.